This TCR beta chain appears in the sequencing data of a study of blood T cell repertoires in COVID-19. At the level of the study: Material from acute and convalescent COVID-19 was sourced from the United States, Italy and Spain. T cells, B-cell-depleted T cells, or PBMCs supplied cDNA or gDNA.

Per the authors' pipeline: It was from reference gene primer amplification that nucleated cell counts were estimated. Sequencing used immunoSEQ multiplex PCR; TCRdb keeps in-frame clones, though not all of them. The V and J calls and clone size were taken over from that table, and D and trimming were inferred from the DNA. The repertoire holds 200,000 to 250,000 clones, with 70% to 90% as singletons. The CDR3 is 16 amino acids. Source material: peripheral blood. J is TRBJ1-2 and V is TRBV21-1; no check of the table's D call, TRBD1, against the DNA was made. TRBV21-1 is classified as a pseudogene. This TCR was sampled from a man in his forties or fifties who had recovered from COVID-19. As DNA, the CDR3 is TGTGCCAGCAGCAAAGAGCCCACAGGGGGATCCTATGGCTACACCTTC. This translates into CASSKEPTGGSYGYTF.